Below are 8 T cell receptor beta chains sequenced from a single sample in a study of graft-versus-host responses after intestinal transplantation (dated by TCRdb to about 2021). Libraries were built with the immunoSEQ multiplex PCR assay. Drawn from immuneACCESS, this table holds only the in-frame rearrangements with V and J called that TCRdb kept. Clones are partly lost; checked studies trace under half to an unresolved V gene and leave the rest unexplained. This sample gives roughly 80,000 clones in total; about 90% of them show up just once. The ten largest make up over 0.55% of the sample. This material consisted of PBMCs, taken 98 days after intestinal transplantation. The receptors here all came from a human patient who received an intestinal transplant, so some T cells may come from the graft donor.

This clone appeared once. The rearrangement joins TRBV5-4 to TRBJ2-3, with TRBD1 as a possible D gene (6 bases). Germline values: CDR1 SGHNT, CDR2 YYREEE (reference sequence). V gave up 4 bases and J gave up 2 bases, with 20 bases separating them. There are 17 residues in the CDR3. This CDR3 reads CASSRAAWQGPTDTQYF. The DNA of the CDR3 is TGTGCCAGCAGCCGGGCGGCCTGGCAGGGGCCCACAGATACGCAGTATTTT. Full variable domain (rest looked up from reference TRBV5-4 and TRBJ2-3): ETGVTQSPTHLIKTRGQQVTLRCSSQSGHNTVSWYQQALGQGPQFIFQYYREEENGRGNFPPRFSGLQFPNYSSELNVNALELDDSALYLCASSRAAWQGPTDTQYFGPGTRLTVL.

The rearrangement uses TRBV5-1 and TRBJ2-1; TRBD2 matches at 16 bases. CDR3 size: 19 residues. The germline V gene has CDR1 SGHRS and CDR2 YFSETQ. Losses at the gene ends were 3 bases for V and 6 bases for J; bases not matched to a gene: 12. The CDR3 spells CASSSGSGLAGGGRNEQFF. CDR3 coding DNA: TGCGCCAGCAGCTCCGGTTCGGGACTAGCGGGAGGGGGACGCAATGAGCAGTTCTTC.

Here the CDR3 DNA reads TGTGCCAGCAGTGAAGGGGAGGGGGCCGGGGAGCTGTTTTTT. This gives the protein CASSEGEGAGELFF. The chain combines TRBV25-1 with TRBJ2-2; D may be TRBD2 (7 bases). The V end was cut by 2 bases, the J end by 6 bases, with 10 bases between. The CDR3 is made up of 14 amino acids. In germline, CDR1 is MGHDK, CDR2 SYGVNS.

This CDR3 reads CASSVAGNAGSGELFF. In nucleotides, the CDR3 is TGTGCCAGCAGCGTAGCAGGGAACGCGGGGTCCGGGGAGCTGTTTTTT. The gene calls are TRBV9 and TRBJ2-2; the D gene is possibly TRBD2 (6 bases). CDR3 length: 16 residues. Trimming removed 0 bases at V and 6 bases at J, with 15 bases between. Germline CDR1 SGDLS, CDR2 YYNGEE.

The CDR3 spells CASGRLSGNTIYF. In DNA form, the CDR3 reads TGTGCCAGCGGCCGCCTCTCTGGAAACACCATATATTTT. V gene TRBV25-1 combines with J gene TRBJ1-3; D call uncertain. This CDR3 contains 13 residues. V lost 8 bases to trimming and J lost 0 bases, with 8 bases between them. Germline-derived CDR1 and CDR2 are MGHDK and SYGVNS.

The chain joins TRBV5-5 to TRBJ1-3; the D gene is possibly TRBD1 (5 bases). The CDR3 is 17 residues long. V lost 0 bases, J lost 4 bases, and 17 bases lay in between. The germline V gene encodes CDR1 SGHKS and CDR2 YYEKEE (reference sequence). CDR3 in amino acids: CASSLAAGVALGNTIYF. For the CDR3, the DNA is TGTGCCAGCAGCTTGGCAGCGGGGGTGGCCCTCGGAAACACCATATATTTT.

This clone was counted a single time. The J gene is TRBJ1-5, the V gene TRBV10-2; 7 bases agree with TRBD1. This CDR3 spans 13 amino acids. V was pared by 5 bases and J by 7 bases, with 5 bases of the junction left unmatched. Germline CDR1 is WSHSY and CDR2 is SAAADI. DNA of the CDR3: TGCGCCAGCAGTTCAGGGGGGAGACAGCCCCAGCATTTT. The encoded protein is CASSSGGRQPQHF.

This clone came up once. The chain joins TRBV6-9 to TRBJ2-1; 12 bases agree with TRBD2. Trimming at V came to 7 bases and at J to 0 bases, leaving 25 bases not matched to a gene. The CDR3 has 23 residues. Germline lookup yields CDR1 MNHGY and CDR2 SVAAGI. The CDR3 nucleotides read TGTGCCAGCACCCCGACCTGGACAGACGGACTAGCGGGGAAATTAAGCTCCTACAATGAGCAGTTCTTC. Translation gives CASTPTWTDGLAGKLSSYNEQFF.